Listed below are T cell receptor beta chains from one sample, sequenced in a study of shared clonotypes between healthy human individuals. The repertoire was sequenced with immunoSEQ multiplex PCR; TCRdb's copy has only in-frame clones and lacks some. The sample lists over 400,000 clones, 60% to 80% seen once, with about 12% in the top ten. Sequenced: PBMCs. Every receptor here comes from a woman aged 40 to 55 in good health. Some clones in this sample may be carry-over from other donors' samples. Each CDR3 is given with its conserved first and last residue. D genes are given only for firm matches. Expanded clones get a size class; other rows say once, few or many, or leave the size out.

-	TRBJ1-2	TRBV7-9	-	TGTGCCAGCAGCTTAACTCCCCCGGCAGCTCCCGGTGGCTACACCTTC	CASSLTPPAAPGGYTF
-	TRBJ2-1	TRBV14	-	TGTGCCAGCAGCGAATTTTATGAGCAGTTCTTC	CASSEFYEQFF
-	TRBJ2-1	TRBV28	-	TGTGCCAGCAGTTCCGGGACCCACTACAATGAGCAGTTCTTC	CASSSGTHYNEQFF
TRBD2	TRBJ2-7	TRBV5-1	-	TGCGCCAGCAGCTCCGGACTAGCGGGAGTCTACGAGCAGTACTTC	CASSSGLAGVYEQYF
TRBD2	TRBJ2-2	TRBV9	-	TGTGCCAGCAGCGTAGTGACGGGAGGGCTGAATACCGGGGAGCTGTTTTTT	CASSVVTGGLNTGELFF
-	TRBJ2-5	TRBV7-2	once	TGTGCCAGCAGCTTATTCCGGGGGGCGGGAGAGACCCAGTACTTC	CASSLFRGAGETQYF
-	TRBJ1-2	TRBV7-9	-	TGTGCCAGCAGCTTATACTATGGCTACACCTTC	CASSLYYGYTF
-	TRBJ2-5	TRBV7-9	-	TGTGCCAGCAGCACACGACAGGTGCGGGAGACCCAGTACTTC	CASSTRQVRETQYF
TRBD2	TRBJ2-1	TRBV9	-	TGTGCCAGCAGTGCTAGCGGGAGGTCCGGGAATGAGCAGTTCTTC	CASSASGRSGNEQFF
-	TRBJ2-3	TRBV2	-	TGTGCCAGCAGTCAGATAACCCTCACAGATACGCAGTATTTT	CASSQITLTDTQYF
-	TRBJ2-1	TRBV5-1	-	TGCGCCAGCCGGCTGGCTAGCGTCGCCAATGAGCAGTTCTTC	CASRLASVANEQFF
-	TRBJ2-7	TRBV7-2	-	TGTGCCAGCAGCTTGGACAGCGGCGGACAGTACTTC	CASSLDSGGQYF
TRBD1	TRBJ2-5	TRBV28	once	TGTGCCAGCAGTATGACAGGGACCAGAGAGACCCAGTACTTC	CASSMTGTRETQYF
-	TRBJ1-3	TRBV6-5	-	TGTGCCAGCAGTTACTCGTCGAGCTCTGGAAACACCATATATTTT	CASSYSSSSGNTIYF
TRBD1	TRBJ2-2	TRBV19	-	TGTGCCAGTTGGGACAGAGGAGCCACCGGGGAGCTGTTTTTT	CASWDRGATGELFF
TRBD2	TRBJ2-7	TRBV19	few	TGTGCCAGTAGCCCCCTCGCTCGGACTAGCGAATACGAGCAGTACTTC	CASSPLARTSEYEQYF
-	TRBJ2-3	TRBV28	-	TGTGCCAGCAGACGCGAATCTTTGAACACAGATACGCAGTATTTT	CASRRESLNTDTQYF
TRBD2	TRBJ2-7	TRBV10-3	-	TGTGCCATCAGTGGGGGGGAGGGGGAGCAGTACTTC	CAISGGEGEQYF
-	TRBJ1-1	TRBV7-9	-	TGTGCCAGCAGCCCGCAGGGACCTGAAGCTTTCTTT	CASSPQGPEAFF
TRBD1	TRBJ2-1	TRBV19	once	TGTGCCAGTAGTGACAGGGGGTCCTACAATGAGCAGTTCTTC	CASSDRGSYNEQFF
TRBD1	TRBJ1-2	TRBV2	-	TGTGCCAGCAGCCTCAGACAGGGCGGCTACACCTTC	CASSLRQGGYTF
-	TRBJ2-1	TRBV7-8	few	TGTGCCAGCAGCCTAGACACCAGGGGCAATGAGCAGTTCTTC	CASSLDTRGNEQFF
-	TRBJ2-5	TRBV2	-	TGTGCCAGCAGTGAACGGGCAGCGGTGGAGACCCAGTACTTC	CASSERAAVETQYF
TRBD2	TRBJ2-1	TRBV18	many	TGTGCCAGCACCTCCTCCGGGACTAGCGTTTACAATGAGCAGTTCTTC	CASTSSGTSVYNEQFF
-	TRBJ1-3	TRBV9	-	TGTGCCAGCAGCCCCGCCGGAAACACCATATATTTT	CASSPAGNTIYF
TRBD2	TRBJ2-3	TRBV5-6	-	TGTGCCAGCAGCTTGGGCCCACCACTCCTAGCGGGAGGGACAGATACGCAGTATTTT	CASSLGPPLLAGGTDTQYF
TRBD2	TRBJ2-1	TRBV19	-	TGTGCCAGTAGTAACGGGGAGGGGCTGTCCAATGAGCAGTTCTTC	CASSNGEGLSNEQFF
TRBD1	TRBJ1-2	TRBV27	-	TGTGCCAGCAGTCCACGACAGGGGGGCGACTATGGCTACACCTTC	CASSPRQGGDYGYTF
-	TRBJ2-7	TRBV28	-	TGTGCCAGCAGTTTATTGGGGGTTTATAGGTACGAGCAGTACTTC	CASSLLGVYRYEQYF
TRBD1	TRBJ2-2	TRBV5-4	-	TGTGCCAGCAGCGCCGGACAGGCACCGAACACCGGGGAGCTGTTTTTT	CASSAGQAPNTGELFF
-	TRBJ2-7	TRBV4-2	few	TGTGCCAGCAGCCAAGATCTAGCCTACGAGCAGTACTTC	CASSQDLAYEQYF
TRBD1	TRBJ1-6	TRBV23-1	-	TGCGCCAGCAGTCACCACGACAGGGCCTATCGTTATAATTCACCCCTCCACTTT	CASSHHDRAYRYNSPLHF
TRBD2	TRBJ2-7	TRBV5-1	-	TGCGCCAGCAGCTTGGTTGTCTCTGGACTAGCGGGAGGGCAAAACCCCTATTCCTACGAGCAGTACTTC	CASSLVVSGLAGGQNPYSYEQYF
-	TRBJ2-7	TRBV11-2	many	TGTGCCAGCAGCTTAGTAGACGGGAAATACGAGCAGTACTTC	CASSLVDGKYEQYF
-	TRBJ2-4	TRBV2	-	TGTGCCAGCAGACCCACCAGCGGGACAGACATTCAGTACTTC	CASRPTSGTDIQYF
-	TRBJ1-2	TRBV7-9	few	TGTGCCAGCAGCGGGGGTTGGGACTATGGCTACACCTTC	CASSGGWDYGYTF
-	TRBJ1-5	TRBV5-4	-	TGTGCCAGCAGCTTAGACGGATACAATCAGCCCCAGCATTTT	CASSLDGYNQPQHF
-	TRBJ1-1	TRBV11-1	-	TGTGCCAGCAGCCCCACAGTTGTTGGCCCTGAAGCTTTCTTT	CASSPTVVGPEAFF
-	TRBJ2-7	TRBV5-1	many	TGCGCCAGCAGCCCGACTGGGGGTAGAAACGAGCAGTACTTC	CASSPTGGRNEQYF
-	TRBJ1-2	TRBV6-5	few	TGTGCCACCCGACCGGGGATCGGTGGCTACACCTTC	CATRPGIGGYTF
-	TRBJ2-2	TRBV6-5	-	TGTGCCAGCAGTTACAGGGCTCGGACCGGGGAGCTGTTTTTT	CASSYRARTGELFF
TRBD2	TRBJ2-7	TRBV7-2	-	TGTGCCAGCAGCCCCGCCGGAGCGGGAGCCTACGAGCAGTACTTC	CASSPAGAGAYEQYF
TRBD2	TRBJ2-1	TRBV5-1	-	TGCGCCAGCAGCCGACGGACTAGCGGAGAGCTTGAGCAGTTCTTC	CASSRRTSGELEQFF
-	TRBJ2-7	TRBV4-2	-	TGTGCCAGCAGCCCGACCGACCTATACGAGCAGTACTTC	CASSPTDLYEQYF
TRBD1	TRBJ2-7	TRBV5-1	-	TGCGCCAGCAGTAGGGACAGGGGAAGGGGCGAGCAGTACTTC	CASSRDRGRGEQYF
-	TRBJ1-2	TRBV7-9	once	TGTGCCAGCAGCTTAGGGTCCCCAGGGACCATGATCTATGGCTACACCTTC	CASSLGSPGTMIYGYTF
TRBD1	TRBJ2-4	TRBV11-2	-	TGTGCCAGCAGCTTAGGGGTAGGGGGCGTGGGAAACATTCAGTACTTC	CASSLGVGGVGNIQYF
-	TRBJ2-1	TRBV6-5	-	TGTGCCAGCAGGGGGACTTTCCACCTATTCAATGAGCAGTTCTTC	CASRGTFHLFNEQFF
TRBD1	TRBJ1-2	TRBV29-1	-	TGCAGCGTCCCGGGACAGGCTAACTATGGCTACACCTTC	CSVPGQANYGYTF
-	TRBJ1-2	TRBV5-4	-	TGTGCCAGCAGCCCGGACGGCGGGTACGATGGCTACACCTTC	CASSPDGGYDGYTF
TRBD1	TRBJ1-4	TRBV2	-	TGTGCCAGCAGTGACCCGGGACAGCCTAATGAAAAACTGTTTTTT	CASSDPGQPNEKLFF
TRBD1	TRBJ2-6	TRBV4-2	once	TGTGCCAGCAGCCAACCGGGACAGGGTGGCCTCCCTGGGGCCAACGTCCTGACTTTC	CASSQPGQGGLPGANVLTF
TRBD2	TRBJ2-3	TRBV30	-	TGTGCCTGGAGTGCTTTGGGCGGGAGGGCCGGAGATACGCAGTATTTT	CAWSALGGRAGDTQYF
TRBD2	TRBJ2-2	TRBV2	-	TGTGCCAGCAGTGAACTAGCGGCCACCCTAACCGGGGAGCTGTTTTTT	CASSELAATLTGELFF
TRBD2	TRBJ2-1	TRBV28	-	TGTGCCAGCAGTTTATCCTTCCTAGCGGGAGTAGGCAATGAGCAGTTCTTC	CASSLSFLAGVGNEQFF
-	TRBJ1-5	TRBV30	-	TGTGCCTGGAGTGTAAGTCGGACTCTTGGTCAGCCCCAGCATTTT	CAWSVSRTLGQPQHF
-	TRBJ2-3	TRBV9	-	TGTGCCAGCAGTTCAGGGGGGACAGATACGCAGTATTTT	CASSSGGTDTQYF
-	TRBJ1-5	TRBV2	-	TGTGCCAGCGGAGGGGCCCCCAATCAGCCCCAGCATTTT	CASGGAPNQPQHF
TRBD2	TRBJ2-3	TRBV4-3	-	TGCGCCAGCAGCCAAGCGGCGGGAGGGCCTGGCACAGATACGCAGTATTTT	CASSQAAGGPGTDTQYF
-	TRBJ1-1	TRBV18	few	TGTGCCAGCTCACCCATGGGGAGCACTGAAGCTTTCTTT	CASSPMGSTEAFF